This TCR beta chain is drawn from a study of T cell responses to AZD1222 COVID-19 vaccine. Study outcomes and limitations: Spike regions recognized by vaccine-associated CD4 TCRs spanned the protein, led by 160-218 and 743-854.

Generated by immunoSEQ multiplex PCR, the TCRdb table keeps only in-frame clones and is missing some. The sample shows under 110,000 clones, roughly 87% of them seen only once. The V gene lost 6 bases and the J gene lost 0 bases, with 19 bases spanning the gap. Per germline, CDR1 SGHTS and CDR2 YDEGEE. The CDR3 runs 17 residues. With regard to this clone: Antigen unknown.

The chain links TRBV5-8 to TRBJ1-3; D is possibly TRBD1 (5 bases). This specimen was peripheral blood, taken on day 0 of AZD1222 vaccination. The receptor comes from an adult in good health. CDR3 loop: CASTPPAEGISGNTIYF. CDR3 DNA sequence: TGTGCCAGCACCCCCCCGGCAGAGGGGATCTCTGGAAACACCATATATTTT.